The clone carrying this T cell receptor beta chain rates as medium-sized (0.01 to 0.1%). What it binds is not known. With 3 bases removed from V and 5 bases from J, the gap between germline ends came to 11 bases. Germline values: CDR1 MGHDK, CDR2 SYGVNS. This CDR3 has 14 amino acids. The data were obtained in a study of vaccination and CD4 T cells after COVID-19. Study as a whole: The authors used overlapping spike peptides from SARS-CoV-2, HCoV-NL63, HCoV-OC43 and HCoV-229E to stimulate cells.

An Oncomine TCR Beta short-read assay was used to sequence the DNA from cultured CD4+ T cells. TCRdb called the PCR reads again in MiXCR, with one record for every CDR3 protein. The sample lists about 14,000 distinct CDR3 sequences, about 61% seen once, with approximately 8% in the top ten. Specified treatment: approximately 9-day PBMC culture with coronavirus spike peptide pools or control peptides (ViraFEST assay). ViraFEST expanded antigen-specific T cells with peptide pools, then sequenced TCRs. The sample comprised CD4+ T cells from blood, cultured in vitro. The chain employs TRBV25-1 and TRBJ2-1, with D perhaps TRBD2 (5 bases). The TCR comes from a human donor who had recovered from COVID-19. CDR3 amino acids: CASSDQRIHNEQFF. The CDR3 DNA reads TGTGCCAGCAGTGACCAGCGGATCCACAATGAGCAGTTCTTC.